One sample yielded the 27 T cell receptor beta chains listed below, sequenced in a study of beta chain features in type 1 diabetes. Since all of the isolated RNA was reverse transcribed, expressed TCRB transcripts were what got sequenced. The assay was immunoSEQ multiplex PCR, and TCRdb's table has in-frame clones only and misses some. The sample has some 100,000 clones, under 40% seen once; the top ten hold around 0.07%. Sequencing input: stem cell memory CD4+ T cells from blood. The receptor set was obtained from a woman under 30 in good health.

This clone has only a few counts. V usage is TRBV2 and J usage is TRBJ2-5; 7 nucleotides align to TRBD2. The CDR3 totals 15 residues. In germline, CDR1 is SNHLY, CDR2 FYNNEI. With V trimmed by 6 bases and J by 5 bases, 12 bases remained unmatched. CDR3 bases: TGTGCCAGCAGGGGAGGGACGCACCCTGGGGAGACCCAGTACTTC. Translation gives CASRGGTHPGETQYF.

For the CDR3, the DNA is TGTGCCAGCAGCTTAGTCGGGGTGGAGACCCAGTACTTC. Its translation: CASSLVGVETQYF. J is TRBJ2-5 and V is TRBV7-9, with a possible D match to TRBD2 (5 bases). With 1 base removed from V and 5 bases from J, the gap between germline ends came to 8 bases. The germline V gene encodes CDR1 SEHNR and CDR2 FQNEAQ (reference sequence). CDR3 length: 13 amino acids. Variable domain in full (rest from reference TRBV7-9 and TRBJ2-5): DTGVSQNPRHKITKRGQNVTFRCDPISEHNRLYWYRQTLGQGPEFLTYFQNEAQLEKSRLLSDRFSAERPKGSFSTLEIQRTEQGDSAMYLCASSLVGVETQYFGPGTRLLVL.

The table lists this clone with a few counts. This chain uses TRBV5-1 with TRBJ1-5; D remains unclear. The CDR3 runs to 14 residues. Germline assignment: CDR1 SGHRS and CDR2 YFSETQ. V was clipped by 0 bases and J by 8 bases, with 12 bases between them. The CDR3 loop is CASSLGTGGEPQHF. The CDR3 DNA sequence: TGCGCCAGCAGCTTGGGAACGGGTGGTGAGCCCCAGCATTTT.

The chain uses TRBV4-1 and TRBJ2-1; TRBD1 agrees at 7 bases. This CDR3 region has 17 residues. Germline assignment: CDR1 MGHRA and CDR2 YSYEKL. Trimming took 3 bases from V and 9 from J; bases not matched to a gene: 17. The CDR3 DNA is TGCGCCAGCAGCCAGGAACAGGGGTCGGGCCGCACCGGTGAGCAGTTCTTC. Amino acid sequence: CASSQEQGSGRTGEQFF.

The chain carries TRBV5-1 and TRBJ2-1, with 7 bases matching TRBD1. Germline V gives CDR1 SGHRS, CDR2 YFSETQ. V lost 2 bases and J lost 5; bases outside the gene matches: 7. CDR3 size: 15 residues. The CDR3 DNA follows: TGCGCCAGCAGCTTCAGGGGGAAAGGGCACAATGAGCAGTTCTTC. It is translated as CASSFRGKGHNEQFF. Complete variable domain (other parts from reference TRBV5-1 and TRBJ2-1): KAGVTQTPRYLIKTRGQQVTLSCSPISGHRSVSWYQQTPGQGLQFLFEYFSETQRNKGNFPGRFSGRQFSNSRSEMNVSTLELGDSALYLCASSFRGKGHNEQFFGPGTRLTVL.

This clone was counted a few times. The rearrangement uses TRBV7-2 and TRBJ2-5; weak D call: TRBD1 (6 bases). V dropped 5 bases and J dropped 7 bases, with 20 bases sitting between them. The CDR3 runs to 15 residues. CDR1 and CDR2 from the germline V gene are SGHTA and FQGNSA. The CDR3 sequence is CASSTQGQIPATQYF. Written as DNA, the CDR3 is TGTGCCAGCAGCACCCAAGGACAGATTCCCGCGACCCAGTACTTC.

The CDR3 loop is CASSLKGAYTDTQYF. The CDR3 bases are TGTGCCAGCAGCTTAAAGGGGGCGTACACAGATACGCAGTATTTT. The V gene is TRBV7-9, the J gene TRBJ2-3; 7 bases are a match to TRBD1. Trimming removed 2 bases from V and 2 bases from J; junction bases left unmatched: 4. This CDR3 has 15 amino acids. CDR1 is SEHNR, CDR2 FQNEAQ, per germline (reference sequence).

This clone showed up many times. The rearrangement uses TRBV18 and TRBJ1-1, with D unclear. Germline CDR1 KGHSH, CDR2 LQKENI. Trimming removed 1 base from V and 1 base from J, with 7 bases in between. The CDR3 consists of 14 residues. This chain's CDR3 is CASSPRSRNTEAFF. The CDR3 DNA sequence: TGTGCCAGCTCACCACGTAGCCGGAACACTGAAGCTTTCTTT.

The CDR3 loop reads CASSPAGYGYTF. DNA for the CDR3: TGTGCCAGCAGTCCCGCCGGCTATGGCTACACCTTC. This chain connects TRBV28 to TRBJ1-2, with no clear D. The V end lost 5 bases, the J end lost 4 bases, and 8 bases lay between the germline ends. This CDR3 contains 12 residues. Germline CDR1 MDHEN, CDR2 SYDVKM.

The gene calls are TRBV27 and TRBJ2-2; 9 bases fit TRBD2. The CDR3 has 15 residues. J was trimmed by 4 bases and V by 7 bases; bases with no gene match: 7. CDR1 and CDR2 (germline): MNHEY, SMNVEV (reference sequence). This CDR3 reads CASTPGLAFTGELFF. In nucleotides, the CDR3 is TGTGCCAGCACCCCGGGACTAGCTTTCACCGGGGAGCTGTTTTTT.

This clone showed up just a few times. The chain links TRBV7-8 to TRBJ2-7; the match to TRBD2 covers 10 bases. With 5 bases clipped from V and 2 bases from J, the junction kept 6 bases outside the gene matches. Germline lookup yields CDR1 SGHVS and CDR2 FQNEAQ. There are 15 residues in the CDR3. CDR3 in amino acids: CASSLTSGTTYEQYF. The CDR3 DNA sequence: TGTGCCAGCAGCCTCACTAGCGGGACCACCTACGAGCAGTACTTC.

This clone turned up a few times. Here the CDR3 DNA reads TGTGCCAGCAGCTCCAGAGGTAGCAGTACTCCTGGAAACACCATATATTTT. It encodes CASSSRGSSTPGNTIYF. The chain combines TRBV4-2 with TRBJ1-3, with D hard to call. V lost 5 bases to trimming and J lost 2 bases, with 19 bases between them. The CDR3 is 17 residues long. The V gene's germline CDR1 is LGHNA and CDR2 YNFKEQ.

The chain has TRBV30 and TRBJ1-5, with unresolved D. The germline V gene encodes CDR1 GTSNPN and CDR2 SVGIG (reference sequence). This CDR3 spans 15 amino acids. The V end was cut by 2 bases, the J end by 2 bases, with 13 bases between. CDR3 residues: CAWSRFKGGNQPQHF. The CDR3 nucleotides are TGTGCCTGGAGTCGGTTCAAGGGAGGCAATCAGCCCCAGCATTTT.

V usage is TRBV7-3 and J usage is TRBJ2-1; 10 nucleotides align to TRBD2. V lost 1 base to trimming and J lost 8 bases; unmatched junction nucleotides: 8. The V gene's germline CDR1 is SGHTA and CDR2 FQGTGA. The CDR3 loop spans 16 amino acids. The CDR3 coding sequence is TGTGCCAGCAGCTTAAGGTCCCTAGCGGGAGAGGATGAGCAGTTCTTC. Amino acid sequence: CASSLRSLAGEDEQFF.

This clone appeared once. The V and J genes are TRBV7-9 and TRBJ2-1, with 14 nucleotides matching TRBD2. Germline values: CDR1 SEHNR, CDR2 FQNEAQ (reference sequence). The CDR3 loop spans 15 amino acids. V gave up 5 bases and J gave up 9 bases; unmatched junction bases: 6. The CDR3 DNA sequence: TGTGCCAGCAGCGAGGGACTAGCGGGAGTCGCTGAGCAGTTCTTC. The encoded protein is CASSEGLAGVAEQFF. The full variable domain, in which reference TRBV7-9 and TRBJ2-1 provide the parts outside the CDR3, is DTGVSQNPRHKITKRGQNVTFRCDPISEHNRLYWYRQTLGQGPEFLTYFQNEAQLEKSRLLSDRFSAERPKGSFSTLEIQRTEQGDSAMYLCASSEGLAGVAEQFFGPGTRLTVL.

This clone was seen only a few times. The genes are TRBV28 and TRBJ2-1; 11 nucleotides line up with TRBD2. The CDR3 spans 17 residues. V lost 8 bases, J lost 1 base, and 10 bases stayed unmatched. CDR1 MDHEN and CDR2 SYDVKM come from the germline V gene. The CDR3 region is CASPPGLAAASYNEQFF. CDR3 in DNA: TGTGCCAGCCCCCCGGGACTAGCGGCGGCTTCCTACAATGAGCAGTTCTTC.

The V call is TRBV20-1, the J call TRBJ2-3; TRBD1 agrees at 7 bases. CDR1 is DFQATT and CDR2 is SNEGSKA in the germline V gene (reference sequence). This CDR3 contains 11 residues. The ends lost 5 bases at V and 5 bases at J; junction bases unmatched: 1. The CDR3 is CSADREDTQYF. The CDR3 DNA reads TGCAGTGCTGACAGGGAAGATACGCAGTATTTT.

A single count supports this clone. The chain uses TRBV28 and TRBJ1-2, with 9 bases identical to TRBD1. This CDR3 comprises 14 residues. Germline CDR1 MDHEN, CDR2 SYDVKM. Trimming removed 3 bases from V and 8 bases from J; junction bases left unmatched: 7. DNA for the CDR3: TGTGCCAGCAGTTTGTCCCCGGGACAGGGAGGCTACACCTTC. Encoded protein: CASSLSPGQGGYTF.

This chain links TRBV30 with TRBJ2-1, with TRBD2 identical over 9 bases. Germline CDR1 and CDR2: GTSNPN and SVGIG (reference sequence). J was trimmed by 9 bases and V by 0 bases; bases with no gene match: 6. The CDR3 consists of 14 residues. The CDR3 sequence: CAWSVAGGRGEQFF. The CDR3 coding sequence is TGTGCCTGGAGTGTAGCGGGAGGCCGGGGTGAGCAGTTCTTC. Full variable domain (rest looked up from reference TRBV30 and TRBJ2-1): SQTIHQWPATLVQPVGSPLSLECTVEGTSNPNLYWYRQAAGRGLQLLFYSVGIGQISSEVPQNLSASRPQDRQFILSSKKLLLSDSGFYLCAWSVAGGRGEQFFGPGTRLTVL.

This clone was recorded a few times. This chain joins TRBV5-1 and TRBJ2-5; 8 bases line up with TRBD2. The J call may not be correct, given that the DNA end is closer to TRBJ2-7. Germline assignment: CDR1 SGHRS and CDR2 YFSETQ. The CDR3 loop spans 13 amino acids. Here the CDR3 DNA reads TGCGCCAGCAGCACCGGACTAGCCCACGAGCAGTACTTC. Its translation: CASSTGLAHEQYF.

This clone was seen once. This chain links TRBV5-3 with TRBJ1-1, with D unresolved. TRBV5-3 carries the ORF label, with uncertain function. The CDR3 has 16 residues. Trimming took off 4 bases at V and 1 base at J, with 17 bases between the two ends. The CDR3 is CARSPRSGGRNTEAFF. CDR3 bases: TGTGCCAGAAGCCCGAGATCAGGAGGACGGAACACTGAAGCTTTCTTT.

The table lists this clone with a few counts. This chain connects TRBV29-1 to TRBJ1-1; maybe TRBD1 (6 bases). Germline CDR1 and CDR2: SQVTM and ANQGSEA. The V end lost 4 bases, the J end lost 1 base, and 10 bases lay between the germline ends. The CDR3 spans 13 residues. CDR3 in DNA: TGCAGCGTTGCTGGGGGCCCGAACACTGAAGCTTTCTTT. Its translation: CSVAGGPNTEAFF.

This rearrangement joins TRBV7-9 to TRBJ1-1; no definite D call. Trimming shortened V by 3 bases and J by 0 bases, and 5 bases separated the two germline ends. From germline, CDR1 is SEHNR and CDR2 FQNEAQ (reference sequence). The CDR3 contains 13 residues. The CDR3 region is CASSFILNTEAFF. The CDR3 DNA follows: TGTGCCAGCAGCTTTATCTTGAACACTGAAGCTTTCTTT.

There are a few counts of this clone. CDR3 in amino acids: CASSQAKTSGIYNEQFF. The CDR3 bases are TGCGCCAGCAGCCAAGCAAAGACTAGCGGGATTTATAATGAGCAGTTCTTC. The chain combines TRBV4-1 with TRBJ2-1, with 11 bases that match TRBD2. V trimming: 1 base; J trimming: 7 bases; junction bases outside the gene matches: 9. The CDR3 loop spans 17 amino acids. The germline gives CDR1 MGHRA, CDR2 YSYEKL.

The gene calls are TRBV28 and TRBJ1-1, with 7 bases that match TRBD1. Germline trimming cut 6 bases from V and 6 bases from J; bases unmatched to any gene: 7. CDR3 length: 13 residues. CDR1 is MDHEN and CDR2 is SYDVKM in the germline V gene. This chain's CDR3 is CASRKQGKAEAFF. CDR3 sequence (DNA): TGTGCCAGCAGGAAACAGGGGAAGGCTGAAGCTTTCTTT.

The chain joins TRBV7-9 to TRBJ2-7, with TRBD2 matching over 14 bases. The germline V gene has CDR1 SEHNR and CDR2 FQNEAQ (reference sequence). The CDR3 is made up of 16 amino acids. J lost 6 bases, V lost 5 bases, and 9 bases had no gene match. The CDR3 spells CASSIYRLAGGSEQYF. CDR3 nucleotide sequence: TGTGCCAGCAGCATTTACCGACTAGCGGGAGGGTCCGAGCAGTACTTC.

The rearrangement links TRBV7-8 to TRBJ2-3; 7 bases are a match to TRBD2. The CDR3 totals 21 residues. With V trimmed by 1 base and J by 8 bases, 27 bases remained unmatched. In germline, CDR1 is SGHVS, CDR2 FQNEAQ. The CDR3 sequence is CASSLEMAQGRGQGGRSTQYF. The CDR3 bases are TGTGCCAGCAGCTTAGAGATGGCCCAAGGGCGGGGTCAGGGAGGGCGGTCTACGCAGTATTTT.